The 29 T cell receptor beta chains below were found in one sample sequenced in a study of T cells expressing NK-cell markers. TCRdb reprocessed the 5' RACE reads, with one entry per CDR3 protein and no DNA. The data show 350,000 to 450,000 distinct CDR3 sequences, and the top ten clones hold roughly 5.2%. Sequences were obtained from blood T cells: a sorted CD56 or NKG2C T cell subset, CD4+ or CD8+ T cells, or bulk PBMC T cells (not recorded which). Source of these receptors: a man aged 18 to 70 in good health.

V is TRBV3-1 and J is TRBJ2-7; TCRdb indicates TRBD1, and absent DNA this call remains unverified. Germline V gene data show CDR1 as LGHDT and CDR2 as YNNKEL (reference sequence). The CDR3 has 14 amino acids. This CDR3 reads CASSQTSGSYEQYF.

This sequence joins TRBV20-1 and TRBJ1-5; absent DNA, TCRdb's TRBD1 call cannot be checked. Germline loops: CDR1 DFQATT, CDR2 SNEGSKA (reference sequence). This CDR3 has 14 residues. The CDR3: CSARTPGGDQPQHF.

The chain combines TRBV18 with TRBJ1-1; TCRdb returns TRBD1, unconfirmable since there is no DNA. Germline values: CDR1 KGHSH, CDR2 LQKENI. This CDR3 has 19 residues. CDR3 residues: CASSPVAGTATKVNTEAFF.

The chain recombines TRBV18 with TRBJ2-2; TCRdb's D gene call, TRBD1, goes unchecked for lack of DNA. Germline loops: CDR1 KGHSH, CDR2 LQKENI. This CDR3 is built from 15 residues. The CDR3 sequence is CASSTGQPGAGELFF.

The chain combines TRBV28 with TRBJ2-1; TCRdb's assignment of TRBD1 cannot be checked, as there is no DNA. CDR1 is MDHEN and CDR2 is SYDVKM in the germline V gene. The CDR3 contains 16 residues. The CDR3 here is CASSLATGGVDNEQFF.

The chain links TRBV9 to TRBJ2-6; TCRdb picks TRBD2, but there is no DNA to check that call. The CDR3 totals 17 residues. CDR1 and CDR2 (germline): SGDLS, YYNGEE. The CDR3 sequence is CASSLRLAKTGANVLTF.

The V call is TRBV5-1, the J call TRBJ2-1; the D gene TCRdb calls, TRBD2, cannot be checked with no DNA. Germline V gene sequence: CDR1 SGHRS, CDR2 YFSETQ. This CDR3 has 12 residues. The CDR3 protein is CASSLGGEEQFF.

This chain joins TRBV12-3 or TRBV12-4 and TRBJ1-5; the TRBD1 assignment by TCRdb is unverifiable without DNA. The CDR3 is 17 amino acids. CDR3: CASSSGQGLDSNQPQHF.

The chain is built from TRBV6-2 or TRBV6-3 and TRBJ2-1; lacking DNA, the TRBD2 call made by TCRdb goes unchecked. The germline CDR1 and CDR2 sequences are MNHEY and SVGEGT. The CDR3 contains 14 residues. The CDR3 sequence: CASRGSGGNNEQFF.

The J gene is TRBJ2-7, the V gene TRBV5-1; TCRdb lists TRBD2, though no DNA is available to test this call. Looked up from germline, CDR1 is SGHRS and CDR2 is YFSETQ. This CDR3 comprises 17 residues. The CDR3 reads CASSLRSSGGPTYEQYF.

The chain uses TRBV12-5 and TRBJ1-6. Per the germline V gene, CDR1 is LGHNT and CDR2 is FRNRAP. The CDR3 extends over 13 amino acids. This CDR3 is CASGSQVNSPLHF.

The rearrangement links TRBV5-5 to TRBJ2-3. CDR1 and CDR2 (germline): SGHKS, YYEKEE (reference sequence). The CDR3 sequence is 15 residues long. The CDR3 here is CASSRGPLRTDTQYF.

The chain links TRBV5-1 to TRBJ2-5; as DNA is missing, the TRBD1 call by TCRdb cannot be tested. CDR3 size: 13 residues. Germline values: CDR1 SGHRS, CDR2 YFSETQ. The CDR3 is CASSLQGAETQYF.

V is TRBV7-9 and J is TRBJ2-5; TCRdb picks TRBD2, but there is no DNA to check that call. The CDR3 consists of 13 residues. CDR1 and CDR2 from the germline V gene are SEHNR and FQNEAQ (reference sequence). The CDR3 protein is CASSSTSRETQYF.

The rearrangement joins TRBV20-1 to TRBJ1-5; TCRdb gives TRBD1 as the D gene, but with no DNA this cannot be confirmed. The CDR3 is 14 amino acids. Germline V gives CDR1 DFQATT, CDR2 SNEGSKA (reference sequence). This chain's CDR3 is CSASSDNGNQPQHF.

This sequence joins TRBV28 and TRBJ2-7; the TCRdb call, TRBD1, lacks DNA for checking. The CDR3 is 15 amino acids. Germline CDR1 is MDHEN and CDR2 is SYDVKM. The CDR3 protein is CASSAWDRGSDEQYF.

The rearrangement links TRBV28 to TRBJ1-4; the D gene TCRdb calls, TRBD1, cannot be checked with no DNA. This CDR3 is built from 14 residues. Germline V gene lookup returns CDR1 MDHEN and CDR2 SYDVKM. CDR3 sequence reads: CASSLRGSNEKLFF.

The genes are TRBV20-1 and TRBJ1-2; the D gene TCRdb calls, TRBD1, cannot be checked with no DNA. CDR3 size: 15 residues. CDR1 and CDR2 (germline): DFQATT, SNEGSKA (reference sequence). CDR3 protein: CSAPAGGQGHYGYTF.

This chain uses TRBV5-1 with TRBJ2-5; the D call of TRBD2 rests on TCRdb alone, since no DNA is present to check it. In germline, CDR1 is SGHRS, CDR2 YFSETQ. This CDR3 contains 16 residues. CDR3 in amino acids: CASSSLRPGLEETQYF.

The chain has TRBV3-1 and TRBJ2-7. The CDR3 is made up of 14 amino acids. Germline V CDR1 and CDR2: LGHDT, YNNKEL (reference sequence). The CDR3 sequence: CASTARRESYEQYF.

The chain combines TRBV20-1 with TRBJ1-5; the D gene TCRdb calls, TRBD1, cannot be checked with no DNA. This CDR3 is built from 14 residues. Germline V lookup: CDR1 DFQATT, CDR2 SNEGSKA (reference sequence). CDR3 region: CSALEDGGGQPQHF.

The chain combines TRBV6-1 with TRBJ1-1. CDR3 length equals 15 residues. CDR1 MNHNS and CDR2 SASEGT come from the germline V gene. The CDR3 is CASSRPVGENTEAFF.

This CDR3 reads CASSGTLRDRGYEQYF. J is TRBJ2-7 and V is TRBV5-8; TCRdb selects TRBD1, and the lack of DNA leaves this call unchecked. The CDR3 runs 16 residues. Per germline, CDR1 SGHTS and CDR2 YDEGEE. The full variable domain, its missing parts supplied by reference TRBV5-8 and TRBJ2-7, is EAGVTQSPTHLIKTRGQQATLRCSPISGHTSVYWYQQALGLGLQFLLWYDEGEERNRGNFPPRFSGRQFPNYSSELNVNALELEDSALYLCASSGTLRDRGYEQYFGPGTRLTVT.

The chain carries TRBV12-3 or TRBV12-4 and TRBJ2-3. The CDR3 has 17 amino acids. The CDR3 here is CASSPFNDPRRTDTQYF.

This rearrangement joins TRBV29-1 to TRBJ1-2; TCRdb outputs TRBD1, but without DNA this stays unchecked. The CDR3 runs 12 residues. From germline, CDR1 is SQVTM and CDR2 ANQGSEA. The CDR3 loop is CSVRGQHYGYTF.

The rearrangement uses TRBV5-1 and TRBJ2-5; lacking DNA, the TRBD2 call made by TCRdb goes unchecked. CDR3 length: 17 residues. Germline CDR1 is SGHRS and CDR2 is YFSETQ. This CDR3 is CASSLGSLADPEETQYF. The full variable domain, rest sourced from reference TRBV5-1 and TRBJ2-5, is KAGVTQTPRYLIKTRGQQVTLSCSPISGHRSVSWYQQTPGQGLQFLFEYFSETQRNKGNFPGRFSGRQFSNSRSEMNVSTLELGDSALYLCASSLGSLADPEETQYFGPGTRLLVL.

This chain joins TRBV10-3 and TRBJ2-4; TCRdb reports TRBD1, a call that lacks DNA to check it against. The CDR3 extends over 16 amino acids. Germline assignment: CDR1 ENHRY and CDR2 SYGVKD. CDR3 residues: CAISDLGDRGRPIQYF.

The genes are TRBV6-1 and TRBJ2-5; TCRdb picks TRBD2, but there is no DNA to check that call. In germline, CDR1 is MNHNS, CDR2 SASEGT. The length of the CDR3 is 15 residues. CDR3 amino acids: CASSRLAVVQETQYF.

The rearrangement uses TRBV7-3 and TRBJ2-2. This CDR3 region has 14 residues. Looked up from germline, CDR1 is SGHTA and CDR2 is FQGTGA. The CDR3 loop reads CASSSSPNTGELFF.